Following are 21 T cell receptor beta chains from one sample sequenced in a study of blood T cell repertoires in COVID-19. The table came from immunoSEQ multiplex PCR; TCRdb's copy has only in-frame clones and leaves some out. The sample records a few hundred thousand clones, about 87% being singletons. The sample taken for sequencing was PBMCs or T cells enriched from blood (not recorded which). Receptor source: a middle-aged man in a cohort exposed to, infected with or recovered from COVID-19 (not recorded which).

The chain is built from TRBV5-1 and TRBJ2-7; D ambiguous. With 4 bases removed from V and 7 bases from J, the gap between germline ends came to 15 bases. CDR3 length: 13 amino acids. CDR1 and CDR2 (germline): SGHRS, YFSETQ. Here the CDR3 reads CASSLDQIAEQYF. The CDR3 DNA is TGCGCCAGCAGCCTAGACCAAATTGCAGAGCAGTACTTC.

CDR3 sequence (DNA): TGTGCCAGCAGCCGAGAGGCAAGCGGGAGGTGGGATACGCAGTATTTT. Translating gives CASSREASGRWDTQYF. The chain employs TRBV3-1 (or the pseudogene TRBV3-2) and TRBJ2-3; 9 bases are a match to TRBD2. CDR3 length: 16 amino acids. V dropped 4 bases and J dropped 6; count of bases not matched to a gene: 11. Germline V lookup: CDR1 LGHDT, CDR2 YNNKEL (reference sequence).

The rearrangement joins TRBV14 to TRBJ1-1, with no clear D. The CDR3 has 16 amino acids. The germline V gene has CDR1 SGHDN and CDR2 FVKESK. Deletions cut 0 bases from V and 0 bases from J, with 11 bases between. The CDR3 bases are TGTGCCAGCAGCCAAGATTTTGGGGAGCTGAACACTGAAGCTTTCTTT. Amino acid sequence: CASSQDFGELNTEAFF.

The chain employs TRBV11-2 and TRBJ1-1; no clear D. The CDR3 spans 14 residues. Germline V gives CDR1 SGHAT, CDR2 FQNNGV. V dropped 0 bases and J dropped 7 bases, with 12 bases sitting between them. In DNA form, the CDR3 reads TGTGCCAGCAGCTTAGACAGGCAGGTCATTGAAGCTTTCTTT. Amino acids: CASSLDRQVIEAFF.

This clone was detected only a few times. Other DNA sequences in this specimen translate into the identical CDR3. The CDR3 DNA sequence: TGTGCCAGCAGCCCGGGTAGGGGGCGTTCACCCCTCCACTTT. Protein: CASSPGRGRSPLHF. J is TRBJ1-6 and V is TRBV6-5; TRBD1 aligns across 7 bases. This CDR3 comprises 14 residues. The germline V gene has CDR1 MNHEY and CDR2 SVGAGI. The V segment lost 6 bases and the J segment 9 bases; nucleotides outside the gene matches: 8.

The rearrangement uses TRBV19 and TRBJ2-3; 7 positions match TRBD2. The CDR3 is made up of 16 amino acids. Germline V gives CDR1 LNHDA, CDR2 SQIVND (reference sequence). V shed 6 bases and J 0 bases; nucleotides not matched to a gene: 9. The CDR3 sequence: CASRTPGLGSTDTQYF. The CDR3 DNA follows: TGTGCCAGTAGGACCCCTGGACTAGGAAGCACAGATACGCAGTATTTT. Drawing the rest from reference TRBV19 and TRBJ2-3, the complete variable domain is DGGITQSPKYLFRKEGQNVTLSCEQNLNHDAMYWYRQDPGQGLRLIYYSQIVNDFQKGDIAEGYSVSREKKESFPLTVTSAQKNPTAFYLCASRTPGLGSTDTQYFGPGTRLTVL.

This clone was counted between two and nine times. The chain links TRBV5-1 to TRBJ2-1; 9 bases are shared with TRBD2. The V gene end was trimmed by 0 bases and the J gene end by 7 bases; junction bases not matched to a gene: 5. The CDR3 contains 15 residues. CDR1 is SGHRS, CDR2 YFSETQ, per germline. CDR3 region: CASSLGAGGGNEQFF. Here the CDR3 DNA reads TGCGCCAGCAGCTTGGGGGCGGGAGGGGGGAATGAGCAGTTCTTC.

The J gene is TRBJ1-5, the V gene TRBV19; 9 bases fit TRBD1. V lost 3 bases, J lost 3 bases, and 6 bases stayed unmatched. In germline, CDR1 is LNHDA, CDR2 SQIVND (reference sequence). This CDR3 region has 16 residues. The CDR3 loop reads CASSISGTGSNQPQHF. The DNA of the CDR3 is TGTGCCAGTAGTATCTCCGGGACAGGGTCCAATCAGCCCCAGCATTTT.

The CDR3 bases are TGTGCCAGCAAGGGGGGAACCGGGACAGGGCCCTACGAGCAGTACTTC. Translation gives CASKGGTGTGPYEQYF. This chain uses TRBV27 with TRBJ2-7; 9 bases align to TRBD1. Trimming cost V 7 bases and J 2 bases; bases outside gene matches: 12. Per germline, CDR1 MNHEY and CDR2 SMNVEV (reference sequence). The CDR3 contains 16 residues.

The rearrangement uses TRBV5-1 and TRBJ2-2; 9 nucleotides match TRBD1. This CDR3 comprises 15 residues. From germline, CDR1 is SGHRS and CDR2 YFSETQ. The V gene end was trimmed by 4 bases and the J gene end by 7 bases; junction bases not matched to a gene: 8. The CDR3 nucleotides are TGCGCCAGCAGCCAGACAGGGGGGATCGGCGGGGAGCTGTTTTTT. This codes for CASSQTGGIGGELFF. Filled out from reference TRBV5-1 and TRBJ2-2, the complete variable domain reads KAGVTQTPRYLIKTRGQQVTLSCSPISGHRSVSWYQQTPGQGLQFLFEYFSETQRNKGNFPGRFSGRQFSNSRSEMNVSTLELGDSALYLCASSQTGGIGGELFFGEGSRLTVL.

The table lists this clone with a count of one. The chain is built from TRBV2 and TRBJ2-3; 12 nucleotides agree with TRBD2. Unmatched junction bases numbered 21, after V lost 7 bases and J lost 4 bases. CDR1 and CDR2 (germline): SNHLY, FYNNEI. The CDR3 runs to 20 residues. CDR3 in amino acids: CASTSLGLAGGLNLPDTQYF. CDR3 nucleotide sequence: TGTGCCAGCACATCGCTGGGGCTAGCGGGAGGGCTAAACTTGCCAGATACGCAGTATTTT.

V is TRBV18 and J is TRBJ2-2, with TRBD2 matching 12 bases. The CDR3 contains 15 residues. Germline values: CDR1 KGHSH, CDR2 LQKENI. The V and J ends lost 8 bases and 7 bases, in that order; junction bases with no gene match: 8. The CDR3 DNA reads as TGTGCCAGCGGCCCGGGACTAGCGGGTAGCGGGGAGCTGTTTTTT. Amino acid sequence: CASGPGLAGSGELFF.

This chain connects TRBV4-1 to TRBJ2-4; TRBD2 aligns across 8 bases. Germline CDR1 is MGHRA and CDR2 is YSYEKL. The CDR3 length is 15 residues. The V and J ends lost 4 bases and 3 bases, in that order; junction bases with no gene match: 5. CDR3 nucleotide sequence: TGCGCCAGCAGCCGCCAGACTAGCGACAAAAACATTCAGTACTTC. Its translation is CASSRQTSDKNIQYF.

The rearrangement joins TRBV5-6 to TRBJ2-5; D is perhaps TRBD2 (6 bases). There are 15 residues in the CDR3. The germline V gene encodes CDR1 SGHDT and CDR2 YYEEEE. V was trimmed by 0 bases and J by 4 bases, leaving 13 bases between them. This CDR3 reads CASSLAGVGGETQYF. The CDR3 DNA reads as TGTGCCAGCAGCTTGGCTGGGGTGGGAGGAGAGACCCAGTACTTC.

V gene TRBV15 combines with J gene TRBJ1-2, with TRBD1 matching 8 bases. This CDR3 has 17 amino acids. Looked up from germline, CDR1 is LNHNV and CDR2 is YYDKDF (reference sequence). J was trimmed by 5 bases and V by 0 bases; bases with no gene match: 11. The chain's CDR3 is CATSRDKAGQVSYGYTF. The CDR3, as DNA: TGTGCCACCAGCAGAGATAAGGCGGGACAGGTCTCTTATGGCTACACCTTC.

This chain connects TRBV5-5 to TRBJ1-1, with TRBD1 matching 7 bases. V was pared by 0 bases and J by 2 bases, with 4 bases of the junction left unmatched. Germline V gene sequence: CDR1 SGHKS, CDR2 YYEKEE (reference sequence). The CDR3 is 15 amino acids. The CDR3 DNA is TGTGCCAGCAGCTTGGCCCCAGGGGGTAACACTGAAGCTTTCTTT. Its translation: CASSLAPGGNTEAFF.

V gene TRBV10-2 combines with J gene TRBJ2-7; a weak D match, TRBD1 (6 bases). Looked up from germline, CDR1 is WSHSY and CDR2 is SAAADI. V lost 4 bases and J lost 3, with 13 bases in between. The CDR3 runs to 14 residues. CDR3 in amino acids: CASSGGGTHYEQYF. CDR3 in DNA: TGCGCCAGCAGTGGGGGTGGGACACACTACGAGCAGTACTTC.

The chain uses TRBV3-1 (or the pseudogene TRBV3-2) and TRBJ1-2, with 8 positions matching TRBD1. The CDR3 extends over 14 amino acids. Germline CDR1 is LGHDT and CDR2 is YNNKEL (reference sequence). V shed 1 base and J 4 bases; nucleotides not matched to a gene: 2. CDR3 sequence: CASSQAGQGYGYTF. Written as DNA, the CDR3 is TGTGCCAGCAGCCAAGCCGGACAGGGCTATGGCTACACCTTC.

This clone showed up just a few times. The chain is built from TRBV6-5 and TRBJ1-6; the D is unclear. CDR1 is MNHEY, CDR2 SVGAGI, per germline. This CDR3 contains 14 residues. Trimming cost V 7 bases and J 9 bases, with 16 bases left between them. The CDR3 DNA is TGTGCCAGCACCTACGGAAGTACGGGTTCACCCCTCCACTTT. Amino acids: CASTYGSTGSPLHF.

The CDR3 bases are TGTGCCAGCAGCTCTTCCTACGAGCAGTACTTC. Its translation is CASSSSYEQYF. The chain employs TRBV12-3 or TRBV12-4 and TRBJ2-7; no clear D. The V end lost 6 bases, the J end lost 1 base, and 4 bases lay between the germline ends. This CDR3 contains 11 residues.

This chain links TRBV6-1 with TRBJ1-5; D gene unclear. The CDR3 has 15 residues. Trimming took off 3 bases at V and 2 bases at J, with 11 bases between the two ends. Germline CDR1 and CDR2: MNHNS and SASEGT. DNA for the CDR3: TGTGCCAGCAGTGATAAGCAGGCCCGCAATCAGCCCCAGCATTTT. It is translated as CASSDKQARNQPQHF.